The subject of this entry is one T cell receptor (beta chain). This entry belongs to a study of T-cell reconstitution after alpha-beta-depleted transplantation in children. This CDR3 is 13 amino acids long. In germline, CDR1 is KGHSH, CDR2 LQKENI. Trimming took off 4 bases at V and 9 bases at J, with 13 bases between the two ends. Preparation of the TCRbeta library involved a method that used unique molecular identifiers. TCRdb re-derived calls from the PCR reads in MiXCR, one entry per CDR3 protein. This table holds 200,000 to 250,000 distinct CDR3 sequences, more than 10% found once. Source: PBMCs from the stem cell graft donor, taken from the stem cell graft. The chain combines TRBV18 with TRBJ2-1; D gene unclear. The TCR sequence derives from a human donor who donated a stem cell graft to a child with acute lymphoblastic leukemia. CDR3 sequence reads: CASSREGRLEQFF. In DNA, the CDR3 is TGTGCCAGCTCACGGGAAGGCCGCCTTGAGCAGTTCTTC. The complete variable domain, with remaining parts taken from reference TRBV18 and TRBJ2-1, reads NAGVMQNPRHLVRRRGQEARLRCSPMKGHSHVYWYRQLPEEGLKFMVYLQKENIIDESGMPKERFSAEFPKEGPSILRIQQVVRGDSAAYFCASSREGRLEQFFGPGTRLTVL.